This is a list of T cell receptor beta chains from one sample in a study of OX40 agonist ivuxolimab in advanced cancers. Produced via immunoSEQ multiplex PCR; TCRdb's table is partial and in-frame only. Of around 22,000 clones listed, about 88% are singletons. The sequencing here drew on CD4+ or CD8+ T cells sorted from blood, taken in a trial of the OX40 agonist ivuxolimab. The receptors were gathered from an adult with an advanced solid tumor such as melanoma, head and neck, liver or kidney cancer. Both conserved end residues are trimmed from each CDR3.

j_gene,len,v_gene,CDR3aa
TRBJ1-2,11,TRBV4-3,ASSQDGGNGYT
TRBJ2-7,15,TRBV7-6,ASSLGAGTSGTYEQY
TRBJ2-2,12,TRBV6-5,ASSPGPGTGELF
TRBJ2-7,12,TRBV11-2,ASSPGGRSFEQY
TRBJ1-2,12,TRBV7-9,ASSLAGTPYGYT
TRBJ1-1,12,TRBV6-1,ASSSQGPNTEAF
TRBJ1-1,14,TRBV6-1,ASSEGAVPWGTEAF
TRBJ2-1,13,TRBV5-6,ASSLDSSGYNEQF
TRBJ2-7,14,TRBV6-5,ASSYSRRAGYYEQY
TRBJ1-2,12,TRBV2,ASSGTGYNYGYT
TRBJ1-5,11,TRBV7-9,ASSLGVDQPQH
TRBJ2-7,12,TRBV25-1,ASSEYYRGYEQY
TRBJ2-3,11,TRBV7-8,ASSLPGTDTQY
TRBJ1-4,12,TRBV7-9,ASSFGQGDEKLF